The rows below give T cell receptor beta chains drawn from one sample of a study of vaccination effects on CD4 cells after COVID-19. What these receptors recognize is not known. Profiled with immunoSEQ multiplex PCR; TCRdb holds only in-frame clones, not every one. The top ten hold about 7% of the sample, which has approximately 47,000 clones, 55% to 75% seen once. The source material was CD4+ T cells from PBMCs cultured without peptide, sampled after COVID-19 vaccination. All receptors come from a human donor who received a COVID-19 vaccine. CDR3s include the opening cysteine and the closing phenylalanine or tryptophan. Fields, in order: V gene, J gene, clone size, D gene, CDR3 protein, CDR3 DNA. D genes are given only for firm matches. The size field is filled for only some rows; it gives once, few, many or a size class.

TRBV6-2/TRBV6-3	TRBJ2-5	NA	TRBD2	CASSPYSGRETQYF	TGTGCCAGCAGTCCCTATAGCGGGAGAGAGACCCAGTACTTC
TRBV15	TRBJ2-7	NA	TRBD2	CATSSLWGGEQYF	TGTGCCACCAGCAGCCTCTGGGGGGGCGAGCAGTACTTC
TRBV7-9	TRBJ1-2	NA	NA	CASTGGAHGYTF	TGTGCCAGCACCGGCGGGGCTCATGGCTACACCTTC
TRBV10-1	TRBJ2-7	NA	TRBD1	CASSSGQDYEQYF	TGCGCCAGCAGTTCGGGACAGGACTACGAGCAGTACTTC
TRBV5-6	TRBJ1-6	NA	NA	CASSGPGRSENSPLHF	TGTGCCAGCAGCGGCCCCGGGAGGTCTGAAAATTCACCCCTCCACTTT
TRBV7-9	TRBJ2-7	NA	NA	CASSLLLLGAQYEQYF	TGTGCCAGCAGCTTGCTTCTCCTCGGAGCCCAATACGAGCAGTACTTC
TRBV5-1	TRBJ2-3	NA	NA	CASSRDGSSTDTQYF	TGCGCCAGCAGTCGGGACGGTTCTAGCACAGATACGCAGTATTTT
TRBV6-1	TRBJ2-6	NA	NA	CASSELQAANVLTF	TGTGCCAGCAGTGAACTACAGGCGGCCAACGTCCTGACTTTC
TRBV25-1	TRBJ1-2	once	NA	CASSEVYGGTGYTF	TGTGCCAGCAGTGAAGTTTATGGAGGGACTGGCTACACCTTC
TRBV2	TRBJ2-7	NA	NA	CASRDAVRSYEQYF	TGTGCCAGCAGGGACGCAGTCCGCTCCTACGAGCAGTACTTC
TRBV7-9	TRBJ2-5	NA	TRBD1	CASSLDRGRETQYF	TGTGCCAGCAGCTTGGACAGGGGGCGGGAGACCCAGTACTTC
TRBV2	TRBJ1-2	NA	NA	CASSEESNYGYTF	TGTGCCAGCAGTGAAGAAAGTAACTATGGCTACACCTTC
TRBV27	TRBJ1-3	once	TRBD1	CASSETGTGVNTIYF	TGTGCCAGCAGTGAAACAGGGACAGGAGTAAACACCATATATTTT
TRBV18	TRBJ2-7	NA	TRBD2	CASSLNSGSRDEQYF	TGTGCCAGCTCACTTAATAGCGGGAGTCGCGACGAGCAGTACTTC
TRBV7-9	TRBJ2-2	NA	NA	CASSLYTGELFF	TGTGCCAGCAGTTTATACACCGGGGAGCTGTTTTTT
TRBV10-3	TRBJ1-3	NA	NA	CAIKGSGNTIYF	TGTGCCATCAAGGGATCCGGAAACACCATATATTTT
TRBV4-2	TRBJ1-6	few	NA	CASSQVPGAPLHF	TGTGCCAGCAGCCAAGTACCGGGCGCACCCCTCCACTTT
TRBV15	TRBJ2-6	NA	NA	CATSRGSGANVLTF	TGTGCCACCAGCAGAGGATCTGGGGCCAACGTCCTGACTTTC
TRBV4-1	TRBJ2-7	NA	TRBD1	CASSQPTQEKGAEQYF	TGCGCCAGCAGCCAACCAACCCAGGAGAAGGGGGCCGAGCAGTACTTC
TRBV18	TRBJ2-7	once	NA	CASSPSRVGSEQYF	TGTGCCAGCTCACCCAGCAGGGTAGGCAGCGAGCAGTACTTC
TRBV6-6	TRBJ2-1	NA	NA	CASSSGRRSSYNEQFF	TGTGCCAGCAGTTCGGGCCGTAGGAGCTCCTACAATGAGCAGTTCTTC
TRBV6-5	TRBJ1-2	NA	NA	CASSYSTGQGYGYTF	TGTGCCAGCAGTTACTCGACGGGACAAGGGTATGGCTACACCTTC
TRBV5-1	TRBJ2-3	once	NA	CASKFEGSDTQYF	TGCGCCAGCAAATTTGAGGGATCCGATACGCAGTATTTT
TRBV5-6	TRBJ2-4	once	NA	CASSLASTGRVHIQYF	TGTGCCAGCAGCTTGGCCTCCACCGGCAGGGTACACATTCAGTACTTC
TRBV5-1	TRBJ2-1	NA	NA	CASSSGPSAGEQFF	TGCGCCAGCAGCTCTGGACCTTCGGCAGGCGAGCAGTTCTTC
TRBV27	TRBJ2-2	NA	TRBD2	CASSFWGGTTGELFF	TGTGCCAGCAGTTTTTGGGGGGGAACAACCGGGGAGCTGTTTTTT
TRBV19	TRBJ2-5	NA	TRBD1	CASAGQGRETQYF	TGTGCCAGTGCTGGACAGGGGCGTGAGACCCAGTACTTC
TRBV6-5	TRBJ2-1	once	NA	CASSRQRTAYNEQFF	TGTGCCAGCAGCCGACAAAGGACAGCCTACAATGAGCAGTTCTTC
TRBV18	TRBJ2-2	NA	NA	CASKRVSNTGELFF	TGTGCCAGCAAACGGGTCTCTAACACCGGGGAGCTGTTTTTT
TRBV2	TRBJ1-4	NA	TRBD1	CASSLTGADNEKLFF	TGTGCCAGCAGTCTAACAGGGGCGGATAATGAAAAACTGTTTTTT
TRBV29-1	TRBJ2-1	NA	NA	CSVRLLRSSDRSYNEQFF	TGCAGCGTTAGGCTCTTAAGATCCTCTGATAGATCCTACAATGAGCAGTTCTTC
TRBV4-2	TRBJ2-7	NA	TRBD2	CASAGTSGSRGEQYF	TGTGCCAGCGCCGGGACTAGCGGGAGCAGAGGGGAGCAGTACTTC
TRBV7-6	TRBJ2-1	NA	NA	CASSTSLRRSYNEQFF	TGTGCCAGCAGCACCTCACTGCGGCGCTCCTACAATGAGCAGTTCTTC
TRBV4-2	TRBJ2-1	NA	TRBD2	CASSQPPQGLAALNEQFF	TGTGCCAGCAGCCAGCCCCCTCAAGGACTAGCGGCCCTAAATGAGCAGTTCTTC
TRBV5-1	TRBJ2-3	NA	TRBD2	CASSLVAGWQYF	TGCGCCAGCAGCTTGGTAGCGGGGTGGCAGTATTTT
TRBV4-1	TRBJ1-4	NA	NA	CASSQETGGGHFF	TGCGCCAGCAGCCAAGAAACTGGGGGCGGGCATTTTTTT
TRBV2	TRBJ2-2	NA	TRBD2	CASSDLVGGGATNTGELFF	TGTGCCAGCAGTGATTTAGTCGGCGGGGGGGCAACGAACACCGGGGAGCTGTTTTTT
TRBV7-2	TRBJ2-5	NA	NA	CASSLVGSTETQYF	TGTGCCAGCAGCTTAGTGGGAAGTACTGAGACCCAGTACTTC
TRBV6-6	TRBJ1-2	once	TRBD1	CASSYFSTGGYGYTF	TGTGCCAGCAGTTACTTTTCGACAGGGGGCTATGGCTACACCTTC
TRBV7-9	TRBJ1-3	NA	TRBD1	CASRATGTSGNTIYF	TGTGCCAGCAGGGCGACAGGGACCTCCGGAAACACCATATATTTT
TRBV10-2	TRBJ2-7	NA	TRBD2	CASRVAGAISYEQYF	TGCGCAAGCAGGGTAGCGGGAGCTATATCCTACGAGCAGTACTTC
TRBV18	TRBJ1-5	few	NA	CASSGDSLSNQPQHF	TGTGCCAGCTCAGGGGACTCCCTCTCCAATCAGCCCCAGCATTTT
TRBV27	TRBJ1-1	NA	TRBD1	CASSLSWRTGEAFF	TGTGCCAGCAGTTTATCGTGGCGGACAGGTGAAGCTTTCTTT
TRBV5-6	TRBJ1-3	NA	TRBD1	CASSETGKSPSSGNTIYF	TGTGCCAGCAGCGAGACAGGGAAATCACCTAGCTCTGGAAACACCATATATTTT
TRBV5-1	TRBJ1-6	NA	NA	CASSSRGGTTAYNSPLHF	TGCGCCAGCAGCTCGAGAGGTGGGACAACCGCCTATAATTCACCCCTCCACTTT
TRBV12-3/TRBV12-4	TRBJ1-2	NA	TRBD1	CASSLVGQRGYTF	TGTGCCAGCAGTTTAGTGGGACAGCGAGGCTACACCTTC
TRBV4-1	TRBJ2-3	NA	TRBD2	CASSQGPAGANTDTQYF	TGCGCCAGCAGCCAAGGTCCAGCGGGGGCCAACACAGATACGCAGTATTTT
TRBV6-5	TRBJ1-4	NA	NA	CASKEGTNEKLFF	TGTGCCAGCAAGGAGGGAACTAATGAAAAACTGTTTTTT
TRBV2	TRBJ1-1	few	NA	CASSEYVVPNTEAFF	TGTGCCAGCAGTGAATACGTAGTTCCGAACACTGAAGCTTTCTTT
TRBV5-1	TRBJ1-1	NA	NA	CASSKLNTEAFF	TGCGCCAGCAGCAAACTGAACACTGAAGCTTTCTTT
TRBV7-8	TRBJ2-7	NA	NA	CASSSRRLSSYEQYF	TGTGCCAGCAGCTCTAGACGCTTGAGCTCCTACGAGCAGTACTTC
TRBV24-1	TRBJ2-3	NA	TRBD1	CATGTGGRTDTQYF	TGTGCCACCGGAACAGGGGGCAGGACAGATACGCAGTATTTT
TRBV6-5	TRBJ2-3	few	TRBD2	CASSSQRGGPDTQYF	TGTGCCAGCAGTTCCCAGCGGGGGGGCCCAGATACGCAGTATTTT
TRBV19	TRBJ1-2	NA	NA	CASSKPTAYGYTF	TGTGCCAGTAGTAAGCCAACAGCCTATGGCTACACCTTC
TRBV12-5	TRBJ1-6	NA	TRBD1	CASGPGTAYNSPLHF	TGTGCTAGTGGTCCCGGGACAGCTTATAATTCACCCCTCCACTTT
TRBV10-3	TRBJ1-3	NA	NA	CASTGTEDGNTIYF	TGTGCCAGTACCGGGACGGAGGATGGAAACACCATATATTTT
TRBV11-2	TRBJ1-4	NA	NA	CASSLSPGAVEKLFF	TGTGCCAGCAGCTTAAGCCCGGGGGCGGTAGAAAAACTGTTTTTT
TRBV4-1	TRBJ2-5	NA	TRBD2	CASSRGSGRVEETQYF	TGCGCCAGCAGCCGGGGTAGCGGGAGGGTCGAAGAGACCCAGTACTTC
TRBV5-5	TRBJ2-1	NA	NA	CASSLDPGTHNEQFF	TGTGCCAGCAGCTTAGATCCAGGGACCCACAATGAGCAGTTCTTC